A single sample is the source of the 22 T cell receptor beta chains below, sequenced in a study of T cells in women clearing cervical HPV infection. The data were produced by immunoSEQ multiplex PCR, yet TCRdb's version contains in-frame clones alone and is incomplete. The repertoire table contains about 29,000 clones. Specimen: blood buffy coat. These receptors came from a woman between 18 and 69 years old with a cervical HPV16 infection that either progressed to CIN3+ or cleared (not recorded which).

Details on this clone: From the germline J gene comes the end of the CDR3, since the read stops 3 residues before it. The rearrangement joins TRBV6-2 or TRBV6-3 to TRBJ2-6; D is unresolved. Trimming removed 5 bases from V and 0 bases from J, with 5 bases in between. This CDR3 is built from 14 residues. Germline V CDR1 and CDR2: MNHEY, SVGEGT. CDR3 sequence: CASSRASGANVLTF. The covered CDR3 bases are TGTGCCAGCAGTCGAGCCTCTGGGGCCAACGTC.

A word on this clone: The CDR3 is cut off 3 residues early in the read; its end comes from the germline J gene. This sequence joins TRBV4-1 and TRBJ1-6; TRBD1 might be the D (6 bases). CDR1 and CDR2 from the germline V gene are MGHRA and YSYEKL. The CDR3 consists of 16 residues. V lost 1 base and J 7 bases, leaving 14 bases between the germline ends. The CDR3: CASSQVGQRRNSPLHF. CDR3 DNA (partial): TGCGCCAGCAGCCAAGTCGGACAGAGGAGAAATTCACCC.

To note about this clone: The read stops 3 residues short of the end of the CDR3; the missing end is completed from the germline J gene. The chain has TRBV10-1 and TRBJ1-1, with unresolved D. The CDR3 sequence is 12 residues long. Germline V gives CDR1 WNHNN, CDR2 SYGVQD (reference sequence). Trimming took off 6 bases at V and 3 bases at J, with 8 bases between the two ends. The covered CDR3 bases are TGCGCCAGCAGGTCCTTCTACACTGAA. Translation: CASRSFYTE. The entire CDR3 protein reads CASRSFYTEAFF.

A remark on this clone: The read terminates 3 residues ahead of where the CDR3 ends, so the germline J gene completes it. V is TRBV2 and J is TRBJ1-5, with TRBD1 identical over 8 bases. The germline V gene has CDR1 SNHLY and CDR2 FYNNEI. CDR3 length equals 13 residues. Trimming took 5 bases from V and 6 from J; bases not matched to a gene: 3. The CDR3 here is CASSKTGGQPQHF. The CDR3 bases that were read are TGTGCCAGCAGTAAAACAGGGGGTCAGCCC.

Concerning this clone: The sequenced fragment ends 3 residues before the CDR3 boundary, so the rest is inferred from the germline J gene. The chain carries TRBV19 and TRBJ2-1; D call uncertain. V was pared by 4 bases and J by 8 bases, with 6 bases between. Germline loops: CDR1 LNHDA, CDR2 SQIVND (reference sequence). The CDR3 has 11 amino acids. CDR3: CASSRNYEQFF. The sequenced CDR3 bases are TGTGCCAGTAGTAGAAACTATGAG.

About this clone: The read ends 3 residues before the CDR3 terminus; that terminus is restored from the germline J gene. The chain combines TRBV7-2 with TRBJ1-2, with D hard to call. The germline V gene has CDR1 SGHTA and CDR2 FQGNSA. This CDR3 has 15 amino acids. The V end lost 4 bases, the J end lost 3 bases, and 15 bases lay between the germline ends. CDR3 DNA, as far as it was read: TGTGCCAGCAGCTCCTATCTCGGGGAGGACTATGGC. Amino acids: CASSSYLGEDYG. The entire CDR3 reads CASSSYLGEDYGYTF.

The sequenced CDR3 bases are TGCGCCAGCAGTGAGTACGGGGGGCTAAGCACTGAA. Its protein is CASSEYGGLSTE. The entire CDR3 is CASSEYGGLSTEAFF. The J gene is TRBJ1-1, the V gene TRBV10-1, with a weak D call TRBD1 (6 bases). The CDR3 is cut off 3 residues early in the read; its end comes from the germline J gene. The CDR3 consists of 15 residues. The germline V and J ends were trimmed by 1 base and 4 bases, with 13 bases remaining between them. Germline CDR1 and CDR2: WNHNN and SYGVQD (reference sequence).

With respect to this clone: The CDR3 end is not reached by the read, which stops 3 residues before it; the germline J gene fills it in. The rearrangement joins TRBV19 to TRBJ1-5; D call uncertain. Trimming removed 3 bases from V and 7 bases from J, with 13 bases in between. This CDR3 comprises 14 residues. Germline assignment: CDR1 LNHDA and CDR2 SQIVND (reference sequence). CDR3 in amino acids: CASSITRSDQPQHF. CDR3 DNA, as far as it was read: TGTGCCAGTAGTATCACCAGGTCCGACCAGCCC. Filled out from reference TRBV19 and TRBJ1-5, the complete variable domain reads DGGITQSPKYLFRKEGQNVTLSCEQNLNHDAMYWYRQDPGQGLRLIYYSQIVNDFQKGDIAEGYSVSREKKESFPLTVTSAQKNPTAFYLCASSITRSDQPQHFGDGTRLSIL.

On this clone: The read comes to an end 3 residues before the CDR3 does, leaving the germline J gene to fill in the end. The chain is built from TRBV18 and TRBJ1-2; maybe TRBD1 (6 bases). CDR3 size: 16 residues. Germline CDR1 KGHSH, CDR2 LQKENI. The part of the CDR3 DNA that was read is TGTGCCAGCTCACCACTTAGCGGGGGGGCCGAGAACGAC. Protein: CASSPLSGGAEND. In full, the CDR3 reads CASSPLSGGAENDYTF. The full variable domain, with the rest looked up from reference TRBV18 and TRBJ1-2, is NAGVMQNPRHLVRRRGQEARLRCSPMKGHSHVYWYRQLPEEGLKFMVYLQKENIIDESGMPKERFSAEFPKEGPSILRIQQVVRGDSAAYFCASSPLSGGAENDYTFGSGTRLTVV.

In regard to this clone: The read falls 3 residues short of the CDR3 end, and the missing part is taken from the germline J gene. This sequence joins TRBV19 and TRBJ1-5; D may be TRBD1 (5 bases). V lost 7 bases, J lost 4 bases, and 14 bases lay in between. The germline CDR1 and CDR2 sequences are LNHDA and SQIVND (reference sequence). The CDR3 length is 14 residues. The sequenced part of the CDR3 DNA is TGTGCCAGTAACCTCGGGGGTAGGAATCAGCCC. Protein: CASNLGGRNQP. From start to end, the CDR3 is CASNLGGRNQPQHF.

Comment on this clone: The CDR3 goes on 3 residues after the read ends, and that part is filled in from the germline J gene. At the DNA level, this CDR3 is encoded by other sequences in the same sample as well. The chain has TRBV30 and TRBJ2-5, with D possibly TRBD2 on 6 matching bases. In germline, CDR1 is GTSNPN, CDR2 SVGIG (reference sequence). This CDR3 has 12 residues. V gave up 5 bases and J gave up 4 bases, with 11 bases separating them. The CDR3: CAWSVGGETQYF. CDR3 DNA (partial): TGTGCCTGGTCTGTCGGGGGAGAGACC. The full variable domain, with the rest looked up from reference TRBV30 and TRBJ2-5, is SQTIHQWPATLVQPVGSPLSLECTVEGTSNPNLYWYRQAAGRGLQLLFYSVGIGQISSEVPQNLSASRPQDRQFILSSKKLLLSDSGFYLCAWSVGGETQYFGPGTRLLVL.

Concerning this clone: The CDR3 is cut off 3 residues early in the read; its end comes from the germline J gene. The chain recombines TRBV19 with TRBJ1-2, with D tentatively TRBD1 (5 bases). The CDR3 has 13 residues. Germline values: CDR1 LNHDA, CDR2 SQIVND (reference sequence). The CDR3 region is CASSIGTSGDYTF. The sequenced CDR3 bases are TGTGCCAGTAGTATTGGGACTAGCGGCGAC.

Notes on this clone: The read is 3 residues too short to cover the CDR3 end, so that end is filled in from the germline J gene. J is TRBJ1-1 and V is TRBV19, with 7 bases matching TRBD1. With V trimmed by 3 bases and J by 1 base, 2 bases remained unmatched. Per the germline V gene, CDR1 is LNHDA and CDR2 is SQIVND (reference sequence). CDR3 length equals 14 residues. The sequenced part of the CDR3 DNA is TGTGCCAGTAGTATTGGGACAGAGAACACTGAA. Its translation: CASSIGTENTE. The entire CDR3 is CASSIGTENTEAFF.

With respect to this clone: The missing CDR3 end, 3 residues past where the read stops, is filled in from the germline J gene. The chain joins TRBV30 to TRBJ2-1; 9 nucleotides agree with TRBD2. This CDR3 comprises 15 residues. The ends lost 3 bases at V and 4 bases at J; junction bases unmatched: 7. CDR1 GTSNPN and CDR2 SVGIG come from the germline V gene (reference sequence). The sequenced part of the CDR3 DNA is TGTGCCTGGAGGCCCAGCGGGAGGACATACAATGAG. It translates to CAWRPSGRTYNE. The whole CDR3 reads CAWRPSGRTYNEQFF.

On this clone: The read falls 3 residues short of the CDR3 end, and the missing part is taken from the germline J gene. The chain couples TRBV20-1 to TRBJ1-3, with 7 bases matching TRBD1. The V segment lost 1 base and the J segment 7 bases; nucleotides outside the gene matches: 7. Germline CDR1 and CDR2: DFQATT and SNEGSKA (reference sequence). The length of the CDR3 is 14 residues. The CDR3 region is CSARVGRGFNTIYF. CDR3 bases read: TGCAGTGCTAGAGTAGGCAGGGGGTTTAACACC.

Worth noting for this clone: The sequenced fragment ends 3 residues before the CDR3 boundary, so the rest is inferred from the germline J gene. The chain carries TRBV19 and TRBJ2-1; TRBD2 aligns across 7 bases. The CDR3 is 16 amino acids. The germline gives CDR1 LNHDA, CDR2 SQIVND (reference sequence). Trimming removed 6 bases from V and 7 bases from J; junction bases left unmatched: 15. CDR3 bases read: TGTGCCAGTAGCGGGCTAGCGGAGTCGAATTGGAATGAG. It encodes CASSGLAESNWNE. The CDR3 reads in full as CASSGLAESNWNEQFF.

CDR3 DNA, as far as it was read: TGCGCCAGCAGCGTGGGACTAGCGGCCACAGATACG. This sequence encodes CASSVGLAATDT. The entire CDR3 protein reads CASSVGLAATDTQYF. This sequence joins TRBV5-1 and TRBJ2-3, with TRBD2 matching over 11 bases. The CDR3 is cut off 3 residues early in the read; its end comes from the germline J gene. Trimming at V came to 4 bases and at J to 2 bases, leaving 3 bases not matched to a gene. The CDR3 is 15 amino acids. The germline V gene has CDR1 SGHRS and CDR2 YFSETQ.

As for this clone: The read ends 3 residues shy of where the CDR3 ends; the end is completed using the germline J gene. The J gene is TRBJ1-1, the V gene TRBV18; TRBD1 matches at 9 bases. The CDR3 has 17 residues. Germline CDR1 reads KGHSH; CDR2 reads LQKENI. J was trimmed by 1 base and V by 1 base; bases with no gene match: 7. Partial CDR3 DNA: TGTGCCAGCTCACCACGGGCAGAGACAGGGGGGAACACTGAA. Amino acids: CASSPRAETGGNTE. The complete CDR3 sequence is CASSPRAETGGNTEAFF.

Here the CDR3 reads CASSWGGETPETQYF. The part of the CDR3 DNA that was read is TGTGCCAGCAGCTGGGGCGGGGAGACCCCAGAGACC. The chain recombines TRBV12-3 or TRBV12-4 with TRBJ2-5; a possible D gene is TRBD2 (6 bases). The CDR3 goes on 3 residues after the read ends, and that part is filled in from the germline J gene. With 6 bases removed from V and 4 bases from J, the gap between germline ends came to 18 bases. The length of the CDR3 is 15 residues.

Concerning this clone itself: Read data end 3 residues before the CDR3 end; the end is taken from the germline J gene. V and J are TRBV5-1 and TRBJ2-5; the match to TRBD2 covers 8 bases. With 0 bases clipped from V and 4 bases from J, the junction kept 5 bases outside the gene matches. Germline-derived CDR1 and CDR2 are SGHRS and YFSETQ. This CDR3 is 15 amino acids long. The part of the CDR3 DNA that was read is TGCGCCAGCAGCTTGGCTCCGGGGGGGGGAGAGACC. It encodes CASSLAPGGGET. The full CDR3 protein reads CASSLAPGGGETQYF.

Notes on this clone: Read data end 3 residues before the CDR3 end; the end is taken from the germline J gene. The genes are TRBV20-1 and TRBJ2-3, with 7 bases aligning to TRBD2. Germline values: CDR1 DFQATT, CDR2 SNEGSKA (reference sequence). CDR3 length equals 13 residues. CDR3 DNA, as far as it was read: TGCAGTGCGAACACCCCCAGGAGCGGGGCG. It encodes CSANTPRSGA. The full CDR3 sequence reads CSANTPRSGAQYF.

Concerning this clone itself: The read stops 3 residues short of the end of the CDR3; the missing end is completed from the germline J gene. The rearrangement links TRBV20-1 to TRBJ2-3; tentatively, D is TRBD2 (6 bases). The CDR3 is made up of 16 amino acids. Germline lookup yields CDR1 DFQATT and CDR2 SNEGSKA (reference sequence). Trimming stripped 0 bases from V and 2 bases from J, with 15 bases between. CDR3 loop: CSARDGTGPHTDTQYF. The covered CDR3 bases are TGCAGTGCTAGAGATGGGACTGGTCCCCACACAGATACG.